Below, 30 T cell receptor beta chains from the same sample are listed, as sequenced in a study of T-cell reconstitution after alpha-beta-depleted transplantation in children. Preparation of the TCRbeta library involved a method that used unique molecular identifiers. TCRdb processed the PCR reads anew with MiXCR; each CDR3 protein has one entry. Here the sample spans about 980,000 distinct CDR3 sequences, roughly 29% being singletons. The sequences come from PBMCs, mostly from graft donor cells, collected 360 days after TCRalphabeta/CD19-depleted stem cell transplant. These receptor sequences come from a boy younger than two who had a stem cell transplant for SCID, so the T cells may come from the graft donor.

The CDR3 sequence: CASSLTRGGVTEAFF. In DNA form, the CDR3 reads TGTGCCAGCAGCTTAACCCGGGGGGGCGTCACTGAAGCTTTCTTT. J is TRBJ1-1 and V is TRBV7-3; possibly TRBD1 for D (6 bases). The V end lost 0 bases, the J end lost 4 bases, and 12 bases lay between the germline ends. Germline values: CDR1 SGHTA, CDR2 FQGTGA. The CDR3 consists of 15 residues.

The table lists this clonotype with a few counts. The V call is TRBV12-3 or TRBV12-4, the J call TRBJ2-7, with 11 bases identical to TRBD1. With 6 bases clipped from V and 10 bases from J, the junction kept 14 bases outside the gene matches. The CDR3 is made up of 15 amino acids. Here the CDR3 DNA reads TGTGCCAGCAGCCCAAACGCCGGGACAGGGGGTCGCCAGTACTTC. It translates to CASSPNAGTGGRQYF.

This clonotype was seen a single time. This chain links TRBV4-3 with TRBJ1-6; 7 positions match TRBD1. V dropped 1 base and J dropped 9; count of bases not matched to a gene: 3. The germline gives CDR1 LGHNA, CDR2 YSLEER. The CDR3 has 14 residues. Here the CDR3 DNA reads TGCGCCAGCAGCCAAGGGACAGGCGGTTCACCCCTCCACTTT. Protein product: CASSQGTGGSPLHF.

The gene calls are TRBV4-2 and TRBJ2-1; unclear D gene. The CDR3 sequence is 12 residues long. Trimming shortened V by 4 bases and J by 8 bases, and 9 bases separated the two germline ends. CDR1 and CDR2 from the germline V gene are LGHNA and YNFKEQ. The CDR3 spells CASSPPRHEQFF. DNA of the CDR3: TGTGCCAGCAGCCCCCCTAGACATGAGCAGTTCTTC.

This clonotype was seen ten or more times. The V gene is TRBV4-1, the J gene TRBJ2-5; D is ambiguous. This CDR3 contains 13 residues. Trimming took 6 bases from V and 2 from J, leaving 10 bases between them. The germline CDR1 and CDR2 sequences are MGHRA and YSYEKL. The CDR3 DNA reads TGCGCCAGCAGTCTCGTGGCTCAAGAGACCCAGTACTTC. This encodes CASSLVAQETQYF.

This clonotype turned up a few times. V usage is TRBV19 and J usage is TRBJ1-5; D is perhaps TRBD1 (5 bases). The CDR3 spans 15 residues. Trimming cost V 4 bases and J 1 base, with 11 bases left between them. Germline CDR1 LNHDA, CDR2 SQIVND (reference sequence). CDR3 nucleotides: TGTGCCAGTAGTAATGACAGATCGAGCAATCAGCCCCAGCATTTT. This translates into CASSNDRSSNQPQHF.

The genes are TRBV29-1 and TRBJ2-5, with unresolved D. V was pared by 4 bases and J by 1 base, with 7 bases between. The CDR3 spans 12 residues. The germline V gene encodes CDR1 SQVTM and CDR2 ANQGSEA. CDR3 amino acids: CSVGPFQETQYF. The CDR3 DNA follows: TGCAGCGTTGGACCATTCCAAGAGACCCAGTACTTC.

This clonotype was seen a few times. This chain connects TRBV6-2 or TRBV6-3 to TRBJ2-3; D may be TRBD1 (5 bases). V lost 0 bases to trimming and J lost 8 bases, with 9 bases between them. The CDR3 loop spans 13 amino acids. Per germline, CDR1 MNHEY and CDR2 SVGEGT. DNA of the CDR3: TGTGCCAGCAGTTACTCGGACATAGCTACGCAGTATTTT. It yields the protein CASSYSDIATQYF.

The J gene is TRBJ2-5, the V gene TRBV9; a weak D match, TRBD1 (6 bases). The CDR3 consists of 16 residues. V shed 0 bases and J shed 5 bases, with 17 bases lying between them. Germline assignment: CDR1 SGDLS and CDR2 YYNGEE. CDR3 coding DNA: TGTGCCAGCAGCGTAGGGGGTCAGGGGTGGTTTGAGACCCAGTACTTC. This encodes CASSVGGQGWFETQYF.

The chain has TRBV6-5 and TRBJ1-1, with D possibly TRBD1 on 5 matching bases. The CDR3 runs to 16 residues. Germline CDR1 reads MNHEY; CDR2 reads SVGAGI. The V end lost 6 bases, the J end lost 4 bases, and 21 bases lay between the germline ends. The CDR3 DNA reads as TGTGCCAGCAGCTACAGCCCTTACCCGAGGGGCACTGAAGCTTTCTTT. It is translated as CASSYSPYPRGTEAFF.

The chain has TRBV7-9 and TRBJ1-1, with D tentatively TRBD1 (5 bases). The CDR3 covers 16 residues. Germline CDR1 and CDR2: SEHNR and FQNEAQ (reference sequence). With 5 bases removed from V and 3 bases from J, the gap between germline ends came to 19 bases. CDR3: CASSPLSPWGDTEAFF. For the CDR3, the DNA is TGTGCCAGCAGCCCATTAAGTCCGTGGGGGGACACTGAAGCTTTCTTT.

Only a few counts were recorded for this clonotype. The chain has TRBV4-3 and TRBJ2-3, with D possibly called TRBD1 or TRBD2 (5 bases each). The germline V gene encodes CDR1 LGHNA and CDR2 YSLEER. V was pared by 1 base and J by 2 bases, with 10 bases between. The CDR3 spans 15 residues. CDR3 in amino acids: CASSQGGELTDTQYF. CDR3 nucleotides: TGCGCCAGCAGCCAAGGAGGGGAACTCACAGATACGCAGTATTTT.

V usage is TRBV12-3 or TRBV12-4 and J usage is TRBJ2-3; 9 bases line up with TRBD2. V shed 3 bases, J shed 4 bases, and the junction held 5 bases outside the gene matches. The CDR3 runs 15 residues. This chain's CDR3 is CASSFLAGRADTQYF. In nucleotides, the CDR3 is TGTGCCAGCAGTTTTCTAGCGGGGAGGGCAGATACGCAGTATTTT.

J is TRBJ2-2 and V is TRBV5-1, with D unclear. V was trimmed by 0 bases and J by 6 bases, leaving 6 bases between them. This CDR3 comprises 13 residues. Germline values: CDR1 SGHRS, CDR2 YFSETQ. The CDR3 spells CASSLVRAGELFF. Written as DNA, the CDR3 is TGCGCCAGCAGCTTGGTACGGGCCGGGGAGCTGTTTTTT.

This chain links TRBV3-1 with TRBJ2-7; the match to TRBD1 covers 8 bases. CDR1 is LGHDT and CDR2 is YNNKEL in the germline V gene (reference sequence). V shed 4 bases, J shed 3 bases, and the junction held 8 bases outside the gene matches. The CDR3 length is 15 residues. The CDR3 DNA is TGTGCCAGCAGCCTCCGTGGCAGGGGGCTCTACGAGCAGTACTTC. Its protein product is CASSLRGRGLYEQYF.

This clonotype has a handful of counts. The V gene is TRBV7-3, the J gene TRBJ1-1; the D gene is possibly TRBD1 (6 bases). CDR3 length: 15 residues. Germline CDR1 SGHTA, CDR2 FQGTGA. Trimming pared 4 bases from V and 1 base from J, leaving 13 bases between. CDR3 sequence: CASSSGTKENTEAFF. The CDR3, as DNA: TGTGCCAGCAGCTCCGGGACAAAAGAGAACACTGAAGCTTTCTTT.

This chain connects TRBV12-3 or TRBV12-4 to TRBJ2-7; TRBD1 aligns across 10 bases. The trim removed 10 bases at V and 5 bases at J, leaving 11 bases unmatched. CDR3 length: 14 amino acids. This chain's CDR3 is CATENLDRGNEQYF. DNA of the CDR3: TGTGCCACCGAGAATTTGGACAGGGGGAACGAGCAGTACTTC.

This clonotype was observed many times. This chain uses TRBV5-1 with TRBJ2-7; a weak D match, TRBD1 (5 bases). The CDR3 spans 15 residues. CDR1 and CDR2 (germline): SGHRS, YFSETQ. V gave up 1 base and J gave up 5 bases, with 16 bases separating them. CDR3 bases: TGCGCCAGCAGCTTGTTGTCAGGGAAACAAGACGAGCAGTACTTC. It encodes CASSLLSGKQDEQYF.

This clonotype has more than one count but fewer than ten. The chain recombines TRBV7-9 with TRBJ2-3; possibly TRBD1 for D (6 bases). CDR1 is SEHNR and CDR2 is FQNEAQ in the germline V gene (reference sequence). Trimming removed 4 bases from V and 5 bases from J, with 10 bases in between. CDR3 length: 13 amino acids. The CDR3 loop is CASSSRGGDTQYF. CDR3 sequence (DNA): TGTGCCAGCAGCTCCCGAGGGGGAGATACGCAGTATTTT.

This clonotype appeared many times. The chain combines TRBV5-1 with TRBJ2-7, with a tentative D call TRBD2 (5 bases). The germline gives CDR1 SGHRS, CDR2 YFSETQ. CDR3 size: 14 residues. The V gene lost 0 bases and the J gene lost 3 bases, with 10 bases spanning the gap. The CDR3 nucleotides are TGCGCCAGCAGCTTGGCTGAGGGCTACTACGAGCAGTACTTC. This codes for CASSLAEGYYEQYF.

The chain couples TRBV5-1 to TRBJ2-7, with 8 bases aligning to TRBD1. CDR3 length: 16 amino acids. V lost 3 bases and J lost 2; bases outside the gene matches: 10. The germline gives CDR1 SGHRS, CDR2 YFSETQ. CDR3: CASSYRQGKATYEQYF. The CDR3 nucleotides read TGCGCCAGCAGCTACCGACAGGGGAAAGCAACCTACGAGCAGTACTTC. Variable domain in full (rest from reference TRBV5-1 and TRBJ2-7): KAGVTQTPRYLIKTRGQQVTLSCSPISGHRSVSWYQQTPGQGLQFLFEYFSETQRNKGNFPGRFSGRQFSNSRSEMNVSTLELGDSALYLCASSYRQGKATYEQYFGPGTRLTVT.

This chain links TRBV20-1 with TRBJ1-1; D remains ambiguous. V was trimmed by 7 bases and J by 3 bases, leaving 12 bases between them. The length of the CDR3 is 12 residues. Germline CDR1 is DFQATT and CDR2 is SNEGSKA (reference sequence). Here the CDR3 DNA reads TGCAGTGTTGCCCTAGTTGACACTGAAGCTTTCTTT. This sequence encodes CSVALVDTEAFF.

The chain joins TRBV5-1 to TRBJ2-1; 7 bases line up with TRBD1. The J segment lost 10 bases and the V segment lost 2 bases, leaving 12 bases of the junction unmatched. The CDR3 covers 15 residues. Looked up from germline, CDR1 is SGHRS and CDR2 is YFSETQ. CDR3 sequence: CASSLVTGNVMEQFF. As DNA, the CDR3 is TGCGCCAGCAGCTTAGTGACAGGGAACGTTATGGAGCAGTTCTTC.

Here the CDR3 reads CSASMGWDYGYTF. In DNA, the CDR3 is TGCAGTGCTAGCATGGGCTGGGACTATGGCTACACCTTC. J is TRBJ1-2 and V is TRBV20-1, with D hard to call. The CDR3 spans 13 residues. V lost 3 bases and J lost 3, with 11 bases in between. Germline V CDR1 and CDR2: DFQATT, SNEGSKA (reference sequence).

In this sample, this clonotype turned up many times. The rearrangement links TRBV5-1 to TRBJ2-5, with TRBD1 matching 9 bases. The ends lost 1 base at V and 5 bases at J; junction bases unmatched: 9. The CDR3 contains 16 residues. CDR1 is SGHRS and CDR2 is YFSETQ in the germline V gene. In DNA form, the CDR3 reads TGCGCCAGCAGCTTGTCCGGGACAGGGACGAGGGAGACCCAGTACTTC. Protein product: CASSLSGTGTRETQYF.

CDR3 sequence (DNA): TGTGCCAGCAGCTACACAGGGACCTCTGGAAACACCATATATTTT. Encoded protein: CASSYTGTSGNTIYF. The chain combines TRBV7-9 with TRBJ1-3; perhaps TRBD1 as D (6 bases). Germline CDR1 and CDR2: SEHNR and FQNEAQ (reference sequence). The CDR3 is 15 amino acids. V was shortened by 4 bases and J by 0 bases, with 10 bases between the two germline ends.

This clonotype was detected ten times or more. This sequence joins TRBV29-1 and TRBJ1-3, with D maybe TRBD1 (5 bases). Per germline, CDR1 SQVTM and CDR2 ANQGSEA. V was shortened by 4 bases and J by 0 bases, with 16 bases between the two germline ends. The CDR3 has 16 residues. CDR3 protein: CSVAGGKGLSGNTIYF. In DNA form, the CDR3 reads TGCAGCGTTGCCGGGGGAAAAGGGCTCTCTGGAAACACCATATATTTT.

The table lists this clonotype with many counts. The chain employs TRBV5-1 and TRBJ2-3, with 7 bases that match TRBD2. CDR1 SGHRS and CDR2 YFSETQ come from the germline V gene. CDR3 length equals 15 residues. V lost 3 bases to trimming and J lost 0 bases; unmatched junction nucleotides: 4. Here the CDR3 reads CASSYGGTSTDTQYF. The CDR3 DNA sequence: TGCGCCAGCAGCTACGGGGGGACTAGCACAGATACGCAGTATTTT.

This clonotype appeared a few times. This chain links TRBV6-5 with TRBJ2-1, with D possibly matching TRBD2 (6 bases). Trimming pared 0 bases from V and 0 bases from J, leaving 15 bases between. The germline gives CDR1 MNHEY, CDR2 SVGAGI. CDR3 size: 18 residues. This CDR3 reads CASSYSPVWRASYNEQFF. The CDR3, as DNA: TGTGCCAGCAGTTACTCGCCGGTTTGGAGGGCCTCCTACAATGAGCAGTTCTTC.

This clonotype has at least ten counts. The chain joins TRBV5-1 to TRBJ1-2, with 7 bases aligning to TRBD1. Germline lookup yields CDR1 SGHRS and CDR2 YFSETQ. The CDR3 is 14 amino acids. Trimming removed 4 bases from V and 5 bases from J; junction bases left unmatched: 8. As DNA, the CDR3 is TGCGCCAGCAGCCCCGGGACAGACACTTATGGCTACACCTTC. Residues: CASSPGTDTYGYTF.